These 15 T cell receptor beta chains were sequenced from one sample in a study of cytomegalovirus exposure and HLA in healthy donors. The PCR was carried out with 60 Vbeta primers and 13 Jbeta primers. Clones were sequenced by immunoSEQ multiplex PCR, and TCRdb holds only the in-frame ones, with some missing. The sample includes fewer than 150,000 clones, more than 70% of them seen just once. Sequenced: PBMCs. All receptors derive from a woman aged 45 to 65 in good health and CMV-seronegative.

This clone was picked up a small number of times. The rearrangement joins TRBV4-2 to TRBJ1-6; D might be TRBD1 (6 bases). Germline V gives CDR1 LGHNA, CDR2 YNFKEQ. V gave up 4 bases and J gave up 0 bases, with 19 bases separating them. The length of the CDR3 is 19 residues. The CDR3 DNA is TGTGCCAGCAGCCGACTACCCGACAGGCAGAGCTCCTATAATTCACCCCTCCACTTT. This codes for CASSRLPDRQSSYNSPLHF.

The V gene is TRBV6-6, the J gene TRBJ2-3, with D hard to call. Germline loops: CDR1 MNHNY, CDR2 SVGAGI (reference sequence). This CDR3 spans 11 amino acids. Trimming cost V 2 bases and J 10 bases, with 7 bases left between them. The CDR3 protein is CASSYESSQYF. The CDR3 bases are TGTGCCAGCAGTTACGAGAGTTCGCAGTATTTT.

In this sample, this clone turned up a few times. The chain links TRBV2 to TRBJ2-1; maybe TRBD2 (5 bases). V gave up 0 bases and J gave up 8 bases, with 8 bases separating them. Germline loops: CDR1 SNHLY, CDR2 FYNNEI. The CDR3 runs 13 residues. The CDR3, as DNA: TGTGCCAGCAGTGAAGCGCCGGGGTATGAGCAGTTCTTC. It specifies CASSEAPGYEQFF.

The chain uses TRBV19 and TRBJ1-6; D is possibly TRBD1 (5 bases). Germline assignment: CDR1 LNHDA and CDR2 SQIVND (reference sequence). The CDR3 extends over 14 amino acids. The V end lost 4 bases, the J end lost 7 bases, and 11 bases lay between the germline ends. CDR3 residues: CASSTRQTNSPLHF. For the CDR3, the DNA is TGTGCCAGTAGTACTCGACAGACCAATTCACCCCTCCACTTT.

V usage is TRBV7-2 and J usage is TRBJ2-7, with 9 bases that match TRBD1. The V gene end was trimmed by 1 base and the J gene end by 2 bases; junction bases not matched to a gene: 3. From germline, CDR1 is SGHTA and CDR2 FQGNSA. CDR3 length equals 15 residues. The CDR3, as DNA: TGTGCCAGCAGCTTAGGGGGACAGGGTACCTACGAGCAGTACTTC. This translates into CASSLGGQGTYEQYF. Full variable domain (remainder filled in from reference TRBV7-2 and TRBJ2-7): GAGVSQSPSNKVTEKGKDVELRCDPISGHTALYWYRQSLGQGLEFLIYFQGNSAPDKSGLPSDRFSAERTGGSVSTLTIQRTQQEDSAVYLCASSLGGQGTYEQYFGPGTRLTVT.

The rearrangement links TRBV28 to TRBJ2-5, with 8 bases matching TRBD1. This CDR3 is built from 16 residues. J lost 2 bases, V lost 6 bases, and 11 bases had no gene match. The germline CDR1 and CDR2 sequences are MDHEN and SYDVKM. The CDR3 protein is CASRPNQGAWQETQYF. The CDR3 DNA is TGTGCCAGCAGACCCAATCAGGGGGCATGGCAAGAGACCCAGTACTTC.

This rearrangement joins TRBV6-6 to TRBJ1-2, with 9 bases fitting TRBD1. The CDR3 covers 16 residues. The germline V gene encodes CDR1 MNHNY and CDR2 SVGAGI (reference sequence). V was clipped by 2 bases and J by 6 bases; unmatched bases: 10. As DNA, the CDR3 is TGTGCCAGCAGTTACCCTGGGACAGGGAGAAAGAATGGCTACACCTTC. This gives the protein CASSYPGTGRKNGYTF.

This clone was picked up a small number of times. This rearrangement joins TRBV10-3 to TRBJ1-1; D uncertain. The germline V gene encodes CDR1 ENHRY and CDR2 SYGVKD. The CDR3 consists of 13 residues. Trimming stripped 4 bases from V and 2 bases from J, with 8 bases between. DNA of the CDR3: TGTGCCATCAGTGTTCAGTTTAACACTGAAGCTTTCTTT. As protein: CAISVQFNTEAFF.

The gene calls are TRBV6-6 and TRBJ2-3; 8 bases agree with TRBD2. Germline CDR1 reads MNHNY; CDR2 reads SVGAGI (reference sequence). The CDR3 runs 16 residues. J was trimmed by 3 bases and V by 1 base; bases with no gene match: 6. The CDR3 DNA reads TGTGCCAGCAGTTACTACCAAGCGGGGGTTACAGATACGCAGTATTTT. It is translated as CASSYYQAGVTDTQYF.

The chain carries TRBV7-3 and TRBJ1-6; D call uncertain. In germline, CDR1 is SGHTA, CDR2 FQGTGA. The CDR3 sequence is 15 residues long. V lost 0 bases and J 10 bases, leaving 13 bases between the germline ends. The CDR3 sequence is CASSLTGLGGSPLHF. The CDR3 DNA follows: TGTGCCAGCAGCTTAACGGGTTTGGGAGGGTCACCCCTCCACTTT. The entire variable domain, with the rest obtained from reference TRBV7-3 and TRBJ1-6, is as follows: GAGVSQTPSNKVTEKGKYVELRCDPISGHTALYWYRQSLGQGPEFLIYFQGTGAADDSGLPNDRFFAVRPEGSVSTLKIQRTERGDSAVYLCASSLTGLGGSPLHFGNGTRLTVT.

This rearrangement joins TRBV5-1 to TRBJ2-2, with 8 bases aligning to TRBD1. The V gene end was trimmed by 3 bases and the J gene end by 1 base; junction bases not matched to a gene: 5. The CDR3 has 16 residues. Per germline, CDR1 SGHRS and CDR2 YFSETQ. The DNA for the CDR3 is TGCGCCAGCAGCTCGTTCGGACAGGGGAACACCGGGGAGCTGTTTTTT. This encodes CASSSFGQGNTGELFF.

The CDR3 nucleotides read TGCGCCAGCAGCCAAGGCCCCTTAGCGGCGGATGAGCAGTTCTTC. Translated, it gives CASSQGPLAADEQFF. This rearrangement joins TRBV4-1 to TRBJ2-1, with a tentative D call TRBD2 (6 bases). Looked up from germline, CDR1 is MGHRA and CDR2 is YSYEKL. V shed 1 base and J shed 8 bases, with 15 bases lying between them. The CDR3 contains 15 residues.

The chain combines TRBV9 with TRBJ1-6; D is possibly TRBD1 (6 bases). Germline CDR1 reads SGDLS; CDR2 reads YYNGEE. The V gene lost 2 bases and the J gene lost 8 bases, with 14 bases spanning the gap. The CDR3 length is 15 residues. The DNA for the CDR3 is TGTGCCAGCAGCGTCTTACAGGGTTGGGATTCACCCCTCCACTTT. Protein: CASSVLQGWDSPLHF. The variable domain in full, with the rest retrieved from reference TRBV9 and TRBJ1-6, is DSGVTQTPKHLITATGQRVTLRCSPRSGDLSVYWYQQSLDQGLQFLIQYYNGEERAKGNILERFSAQQFPDLHSELNLSSLELGDSALYFCASSVLQGWDSPLHFGNGTRLTVT.

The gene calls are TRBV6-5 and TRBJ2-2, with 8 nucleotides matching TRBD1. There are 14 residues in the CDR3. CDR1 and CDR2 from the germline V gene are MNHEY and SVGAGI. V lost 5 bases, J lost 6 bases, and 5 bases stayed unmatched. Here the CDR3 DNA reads TGTGCCAGCAGTCCCCGGACAGGGCCCGGGGAGCTGTTTTTT. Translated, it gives CASSPRTGPGELFF.

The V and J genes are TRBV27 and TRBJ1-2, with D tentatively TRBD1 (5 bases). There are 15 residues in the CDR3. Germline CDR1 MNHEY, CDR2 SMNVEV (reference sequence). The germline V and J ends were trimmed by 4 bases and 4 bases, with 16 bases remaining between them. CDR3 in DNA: TGTGCCAGCAGTTGGTCTGGGGGGAGCGGCTATGGCTACACCTTC. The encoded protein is CASSWSGGSGYGYTF.